Each of the 5 T cell receptor beta chains below was sequenced from the same sample in a study of blood T cell repertoires in COVID-19. The protocol was immunoSEQ multiplex PCR, while the TCRdb copy is restricted to in-frame clones and leaves out a portion. Here the sample spans approximately 250,000 clones, about 88% being singletons. What was sequenced was peripheral blood. These receptors were collected from a man younger than 40 with active or convalescent COVID-19.

The chain recombines TRBV19 with TRBJ2-1; the match to TRBD2 covers 12 bases. The trim removed 4 bases at V and 0 bases at J, leaving 10 bases unmatched. Germline lookup yields CDR1 LNHDA and CDR2 SQIVND (reference sequence). This CDR3 has 19 amino acids. The CDR3 DNA reads TGTGCCAGTAGTAAATCCCGGCTAGCGGGGGGGTACTCCTACAATGAGCAGTTCTTC. This encodes CASSKSRLAGGYSYNEQFF.

This clone has only a few counts. V is TRBV5-1 and J is TRBJ1-1, with D tentatively TRBD1 (5 bases). V lost 0 bases and J lost 0, with 6 bases in between. In germline, CDR1 is SGHRS, CDR2 YFSETQ. This CDR3 region has 14 residues. DNA for the CDR3: TGCGCCAGCAGCTTGGGACAGATGAACACTGAAGCTTTCTTT. Amino acids: CASSLGQMNTEAFF.

This chain links TRBV9 with TRBJ1-4; 8 bases map to TRBD1. The V gene end was trimmed by 0 bases and the J gene end by 7 bases; junction bases not matched to a gene: 11. CDR3 size: 17 residues. Per germline, CDR1 SGDLS and CDR2 YYNGEE. CDR3 residues: CASSVAPQGAWSEKLFF. CDR3 DNA sequence: TGTGCCAGCAGCGTAGCCCCGCAGGGGGCTTGGAGTGAAAAACTGTTTTTT.

The chain is built from TRBV5-1 and TRBJ2-2; TRBD1 is a possible D gene (6 bases). V gave up 0 bases and J gave up 6 bases, with 18 bases separating them. CDR3 length equals 17 residues. CDR1 is SGHRS and CDR2 is YFSETQ in the germline V gene. CDR3 protein: CASSLGLQGVRAGELFF. The CDR3 DNA sequence: TGCGCCAGCAGCTTGGGATTACAGGGTGTCCGCGCCGGGGAGCTGTTTTTT.

This clone was observed a handful of times. V and J are TRBV7-9 and TRBJ2-6, with 7 bases aligning to TRBD1. Germline V gene lookup returns CDR1 SEHNR and CDR2 FQNEAQ (reference sequence). Losses at the gene ends were 4 bases for V and 0 bases for J; bases not matched to a gene: 6. The CDR3 length is 17 residues. CDR3 residues: CASSYIQGNSGANVLTF. The DNA of the CDR3 is TGTGCCAGCAGCTATATACAGGGGAACTCTGGGGCCAACGTCCTGACTTTC.